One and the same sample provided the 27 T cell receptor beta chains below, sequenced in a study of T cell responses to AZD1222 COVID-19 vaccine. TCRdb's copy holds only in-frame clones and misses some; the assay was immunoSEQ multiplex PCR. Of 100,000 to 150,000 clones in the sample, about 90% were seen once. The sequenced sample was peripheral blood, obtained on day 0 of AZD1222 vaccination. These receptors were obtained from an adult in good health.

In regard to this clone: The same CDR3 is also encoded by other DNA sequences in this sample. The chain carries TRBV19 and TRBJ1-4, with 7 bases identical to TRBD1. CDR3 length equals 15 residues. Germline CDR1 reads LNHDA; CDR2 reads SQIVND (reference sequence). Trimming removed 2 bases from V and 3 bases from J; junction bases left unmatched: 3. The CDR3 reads CASSIRTGPNEKLFF. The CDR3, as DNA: TGTGCCAGTAGTATACGGACAGGTCCTAATGAAAAACTGTTTTTT.

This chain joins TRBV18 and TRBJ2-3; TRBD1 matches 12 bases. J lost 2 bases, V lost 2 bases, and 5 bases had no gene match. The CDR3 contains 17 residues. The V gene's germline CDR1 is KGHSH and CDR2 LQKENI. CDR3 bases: TGTGCCAGCTCACCATTCCGGGACAGGGGGCCCACAGATACGCAGTATTTT. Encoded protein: CASSPFRDRGPTDTQYF.

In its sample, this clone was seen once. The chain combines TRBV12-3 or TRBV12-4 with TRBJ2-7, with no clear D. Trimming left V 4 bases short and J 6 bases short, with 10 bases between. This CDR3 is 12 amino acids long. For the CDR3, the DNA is TGTGCCAGCAGTTATGTTTTCGTCGAGCAGTACTTC. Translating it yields CASSYVFVEQYF.

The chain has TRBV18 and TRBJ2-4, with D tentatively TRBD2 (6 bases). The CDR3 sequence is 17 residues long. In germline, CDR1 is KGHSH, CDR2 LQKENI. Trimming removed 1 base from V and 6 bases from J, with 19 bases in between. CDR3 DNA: TGTGCCAGCTCACCACGTTTAGATCTGGAGGGTAGAAACATTCAGTACTTC. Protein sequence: CASSPRLDLEGRNIQYF.

This chain's CDR3 is CASSLRGQGLEYF. The CDR3 DNA reads as TGTGCCAGCAGTTTAAGGGGACAGGGACTTGAATATTTT. The rearrangement links TRBV27 to TRBJ1-3; 9 nucleotides agree with TRBD1. CDR1 is MNHEY and CDR2 is SMNVEV in the germline V gene (reference sequence). The CDR3 contains 13 residues. The trim removed 2 bases at V and 15 bases at J, leaving 8 bases unmatched.

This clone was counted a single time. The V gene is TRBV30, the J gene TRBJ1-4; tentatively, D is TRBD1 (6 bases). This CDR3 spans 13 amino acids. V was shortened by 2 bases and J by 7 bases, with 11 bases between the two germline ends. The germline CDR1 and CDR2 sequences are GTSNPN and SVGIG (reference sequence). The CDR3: CAWSLQGSEKLFF. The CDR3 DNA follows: TGTGCCTGGAGTCTTCAGGGGAGTGAAAAACTGTTTTTT.

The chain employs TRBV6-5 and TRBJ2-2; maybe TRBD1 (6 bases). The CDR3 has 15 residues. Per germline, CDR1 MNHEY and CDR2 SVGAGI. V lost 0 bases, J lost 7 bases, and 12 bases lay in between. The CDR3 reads CASSYSTGAGGELFF. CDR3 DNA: TGTGCCAGCAGTTACTCGACAGGCGCGGGCGGGGAGCTGTTTTTT.

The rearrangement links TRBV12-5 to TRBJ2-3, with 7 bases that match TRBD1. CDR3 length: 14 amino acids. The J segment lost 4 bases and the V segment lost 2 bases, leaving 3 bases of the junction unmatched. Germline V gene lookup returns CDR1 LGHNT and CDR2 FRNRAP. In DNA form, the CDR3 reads TGTGCTAGTGGTTTGAGACAGGGATCAGATACGCAGTATTTT. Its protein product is CASGLRQGSDTQYF.

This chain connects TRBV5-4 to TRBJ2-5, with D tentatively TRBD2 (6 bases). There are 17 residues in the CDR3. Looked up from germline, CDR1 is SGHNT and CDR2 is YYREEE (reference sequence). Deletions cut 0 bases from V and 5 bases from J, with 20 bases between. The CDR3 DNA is TGTGCCAGCAGCTTGGGTTCCCGACTAGGGCTTAGCGAGACCCAGTACTTC. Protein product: CASSLGSRLGLSETQYF.

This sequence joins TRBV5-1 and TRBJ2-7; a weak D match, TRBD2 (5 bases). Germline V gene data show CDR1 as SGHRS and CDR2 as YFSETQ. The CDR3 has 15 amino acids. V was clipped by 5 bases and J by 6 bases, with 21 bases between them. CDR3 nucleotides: TGCGCCAGCAGATTCGGAGGTGTCTCGAATCTCGAGCAGTACTTC. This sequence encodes CASRFGGVSNLEQYF.

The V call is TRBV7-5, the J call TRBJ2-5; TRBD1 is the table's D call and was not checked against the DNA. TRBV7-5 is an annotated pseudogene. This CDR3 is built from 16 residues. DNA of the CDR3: TGTGCCAGAAGCTCCCCCTGGCCAACCCCCAAAGAGACCCAGTACTTC. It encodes CARSSPWPTPKETQYF.

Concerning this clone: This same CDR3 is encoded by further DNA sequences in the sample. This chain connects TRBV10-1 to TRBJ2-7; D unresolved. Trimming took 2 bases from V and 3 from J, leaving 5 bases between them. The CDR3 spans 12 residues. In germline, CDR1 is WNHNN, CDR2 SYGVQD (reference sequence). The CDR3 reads CASSEGSYEQYF. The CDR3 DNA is TGCGCCAGCAGTGAGGGCAGCTACGAGCAGTACTTC.

CDR3 DNA: TGTGCCAGCAGCGTCGGACAGATGGCCCAAGAGACCCAGTACTTC. This codes for CASSVGQMAQETQYF. The chain employs TRBV11-2 and TRBJ2-5, with a possible D match to TRBD1 (6 bases). The CDR3 is 15 residues long. The V gene lost 5 bases and the J gene lost 1 base, with 14 bases spanning the gap. Germline loops: CDR1 SGHAT, CDR2 FQNNGV.

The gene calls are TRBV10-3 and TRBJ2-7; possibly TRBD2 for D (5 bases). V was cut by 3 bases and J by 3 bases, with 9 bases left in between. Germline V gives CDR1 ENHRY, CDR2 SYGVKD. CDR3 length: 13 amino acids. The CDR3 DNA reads TGTGCCATCAGTGAAACTAGTAGCTACGAGCAGTACTTC. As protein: CAISETSSYEQYF.

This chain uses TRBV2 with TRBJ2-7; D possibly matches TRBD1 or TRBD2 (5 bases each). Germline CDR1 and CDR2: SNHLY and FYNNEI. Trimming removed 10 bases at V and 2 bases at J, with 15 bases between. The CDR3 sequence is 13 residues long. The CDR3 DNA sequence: TGTGCCACCTCCCGGGACGTCGCCTACGAGCAGTACTTC. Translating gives CATSRDVAYEQYF.

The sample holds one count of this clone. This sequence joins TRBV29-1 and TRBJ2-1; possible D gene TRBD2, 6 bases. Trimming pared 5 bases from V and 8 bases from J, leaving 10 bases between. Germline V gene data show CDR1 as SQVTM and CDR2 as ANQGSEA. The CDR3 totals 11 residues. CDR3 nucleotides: TGCAGCGTTCGGGAGTGGGATGAGCAGTTCTTC. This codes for CSVREWDEQFF.

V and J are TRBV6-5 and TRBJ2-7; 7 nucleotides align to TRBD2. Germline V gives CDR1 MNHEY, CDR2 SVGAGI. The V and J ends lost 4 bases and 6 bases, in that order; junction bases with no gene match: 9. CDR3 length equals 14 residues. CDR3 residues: CASSFGTPGGEQYF. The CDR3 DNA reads TGTGCCAGCAGTTTCGGGACTCCGGGGGGCGAGCAGTACTTC.

The CDR3 loop reads CASSLDGNYGYTF. CDR3 bases: TGTGCCAGCAGCTTAGACGGGAACTATGGCTACACCTTC. This chain joins TRBV7-2 and TRBJ1-2; no clear D. Trimming shortened V by 1 base and J by 2 bases, and 5 bases separated the two germline ends. The CDR3 extends over 13 amino acids. From germline, CDR1 is SGHTA and CDR2 FQGNSA.

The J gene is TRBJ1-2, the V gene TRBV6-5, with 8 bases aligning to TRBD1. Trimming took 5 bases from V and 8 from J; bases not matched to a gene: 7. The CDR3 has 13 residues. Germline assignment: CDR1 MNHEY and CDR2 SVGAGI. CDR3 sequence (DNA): TGTGCCAGCAGTACACGGACAGGGAACGGCTACACCTTC. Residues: CASSTRTGNGYTF.

The DNA of the CDR3 is TGTGCCTGGATTGGGGATATAGCGGGGCCCAATACGGCCTACGAGCAGTACTTC. As protein: CAWIGDIAGPNTAYEQYF. The chain couples TRBV30 to TRBJ2-7, with 8 bases matching TRBD2. The germline CDR1 and CDR2 sequences are GTSNPN and SVGIG (reference sequence). The ends lost 4 bases at V and 2 bases at J; junction bases unmatched: 19. The CDR3 is 18 amino acids.

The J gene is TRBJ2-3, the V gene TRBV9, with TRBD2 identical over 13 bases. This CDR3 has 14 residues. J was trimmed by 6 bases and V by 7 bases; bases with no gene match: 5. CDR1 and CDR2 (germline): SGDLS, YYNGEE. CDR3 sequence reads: CASGTSGVADTQYF. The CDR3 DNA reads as TGTGCCAGCGGGACTAGCGGGGTCGCGGATACGCAGTATTTT.

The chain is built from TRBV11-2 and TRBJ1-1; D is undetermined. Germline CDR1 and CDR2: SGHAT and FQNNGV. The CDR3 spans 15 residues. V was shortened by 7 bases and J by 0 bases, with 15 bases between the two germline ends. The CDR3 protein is CASKTYGSLNTEAFF. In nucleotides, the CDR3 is TGTGCCAGCAAGACCTATGGCAGCCTGAACACTGAAGCTTTCTTT. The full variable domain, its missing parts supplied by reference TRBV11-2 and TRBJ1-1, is EAGVAQSPRYKIIEKRQSVAFWCNPISGHATLYWYQQILGQGPKLLIQFQNNGVVDDSQLPKDRFSAERLKGVDSTLKIQPAKLEDSAVYLCASKTYGSLNTEAFFGQGTRLTVV.

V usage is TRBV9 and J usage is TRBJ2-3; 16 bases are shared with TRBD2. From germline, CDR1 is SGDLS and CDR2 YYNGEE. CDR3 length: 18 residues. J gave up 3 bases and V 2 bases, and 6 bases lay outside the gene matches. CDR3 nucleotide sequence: TGTGCCAGCAGCGTGGGGACTAGCGGGAGGGCCTGGACAGATACGCAGTATTTT. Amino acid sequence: CASSVGTSGRAWTDTQYF.

The CDR3 sequence: CSVEGFFSSGSGNEQFF. The CDR3 bases are TGCAGCGTTGAAGGATTTTTTTCTAGCGGGAGTGGTAATGAGCAGTTCTTC. The rearrangement links TRBV29-1 to TRBJ2-1, with 10 nucleotides matching TRBD2. Germline V gives CDR1 SQVTM, CDR2 ANQGSEA. This CDR3 region has 17 residues. V lost 1 base to trimming and J lost 7 bases; unmatched junction nucleotides: 13.

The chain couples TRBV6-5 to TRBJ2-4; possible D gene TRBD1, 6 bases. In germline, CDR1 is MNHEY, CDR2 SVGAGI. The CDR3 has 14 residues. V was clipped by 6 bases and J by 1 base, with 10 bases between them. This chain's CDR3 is CASRGTNAKNIQYF. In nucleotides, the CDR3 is TGTGCCAGCAGGGGGACAAACGCCAAAAACATTCAGTACTTC.

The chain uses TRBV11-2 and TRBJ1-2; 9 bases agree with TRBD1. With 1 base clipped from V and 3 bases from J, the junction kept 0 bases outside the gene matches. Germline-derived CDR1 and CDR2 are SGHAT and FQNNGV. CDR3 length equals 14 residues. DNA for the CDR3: TGTGCCAGCAGCTTAGGGGACAGGGACTATGGCTACACCTTC. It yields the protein CASSLGDRDYGYTF.

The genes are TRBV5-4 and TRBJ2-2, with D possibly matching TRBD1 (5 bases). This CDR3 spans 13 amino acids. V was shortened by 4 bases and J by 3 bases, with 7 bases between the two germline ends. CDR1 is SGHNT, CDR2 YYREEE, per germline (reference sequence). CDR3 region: CASSPQDTGELFF. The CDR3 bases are TGTGCCAGCAGCCCACAGGACACCGGGGAGCTGTTTTTT. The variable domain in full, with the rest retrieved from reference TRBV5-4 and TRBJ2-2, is ETGVTQSPTHLIKTRGQQVTLRCSSQSGHNTVSWYQQALGQGPQFIFQYYREEENGRGNFPPRFSGLQFPNYSSELNVNALELDDSALYLCASSPQDTGELFFGEGSRLTVL.